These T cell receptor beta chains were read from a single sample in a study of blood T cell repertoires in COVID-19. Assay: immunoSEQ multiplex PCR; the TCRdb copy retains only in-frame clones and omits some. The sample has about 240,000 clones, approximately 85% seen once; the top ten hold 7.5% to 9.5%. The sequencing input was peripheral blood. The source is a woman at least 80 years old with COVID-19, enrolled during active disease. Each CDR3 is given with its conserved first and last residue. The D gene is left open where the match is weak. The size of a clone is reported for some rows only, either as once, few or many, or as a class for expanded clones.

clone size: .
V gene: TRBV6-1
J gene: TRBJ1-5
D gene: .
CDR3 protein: CASSEQGSNQPQHF
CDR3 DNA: TGTGCCAGCAGTGAGCAGGGGAGCAATCAGCCCCAGCATTTT

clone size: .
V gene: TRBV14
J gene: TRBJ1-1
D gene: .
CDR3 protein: CASSRRQANTEAFF
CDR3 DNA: TGTGCCAGCAGCCGCAGACAGGCCAACACTGAAGCTTTCTTT

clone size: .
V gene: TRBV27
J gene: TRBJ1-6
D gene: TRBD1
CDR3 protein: CASSGQGNSPLHF
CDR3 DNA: TGTGCCAGCAGTGGACAGGGTAATTCACCCCTCCACTTT

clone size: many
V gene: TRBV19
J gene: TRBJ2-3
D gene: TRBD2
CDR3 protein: CASSTTSKSTDTQYF
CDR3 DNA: TGTGCCAGTAGTACGACTAGCAAGAGCACAGATACGCAGTATTTT

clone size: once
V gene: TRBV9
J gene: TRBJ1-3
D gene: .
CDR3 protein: CASSERARSGNTIYF
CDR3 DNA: TGTGCCAGCAGTGAGAGGGCACGCTCTGGAAACACCATATATTTT

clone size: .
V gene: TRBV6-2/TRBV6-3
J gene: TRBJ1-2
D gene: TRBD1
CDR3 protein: CASSRDRVGGYTF
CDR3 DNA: TGTGCCAGCAGCCGGGACAGGGTCGGTGGCTACACCTTC

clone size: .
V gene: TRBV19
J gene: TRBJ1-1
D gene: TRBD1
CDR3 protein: CASSITFQGAKEAEAFF
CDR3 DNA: TGTGCCAGTAGTATAACGTTTCAGGGGGCTAAAGAGGCTGAAGCTTTCTTT

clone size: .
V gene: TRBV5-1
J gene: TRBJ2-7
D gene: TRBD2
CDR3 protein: CASSRGLAGGPAYEQYF
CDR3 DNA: TGCGCCAGCAGCCGGGGACTAGCGGGGGGTCCTGCCTACGAGCAGTACTTC

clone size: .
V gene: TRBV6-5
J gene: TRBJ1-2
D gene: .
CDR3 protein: CASSRTENYGYTF
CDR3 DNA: TGTGCCAGCAGTCGGACAGAGAACTATGGCTACACCTTC

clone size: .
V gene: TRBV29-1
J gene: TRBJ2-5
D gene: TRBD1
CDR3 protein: CSLGKGQGYETQYF
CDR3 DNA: TGCAGCCTTGGGAAGGGACAGGGGTACGAGACCCAGTACTTC

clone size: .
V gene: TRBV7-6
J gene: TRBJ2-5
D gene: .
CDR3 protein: CASSLRSGGRQGKTQYF
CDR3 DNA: TGTGCCAGCAGCTTGCGCTCGGGGGGGAGACAGGGTAAGACCCAGTACTTC

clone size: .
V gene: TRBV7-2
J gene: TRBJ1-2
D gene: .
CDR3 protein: CASSLAGQYYGYTF
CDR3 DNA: TGTGCCAGCAGCTTAGCAGGACAGTACTATGGCTACACCTTC

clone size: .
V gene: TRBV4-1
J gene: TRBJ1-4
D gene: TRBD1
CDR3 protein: CASSRGQGPTNEKLFF
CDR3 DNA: TGCGCCAGCAGCCGCGGACAGGGGCCAACTAATGAAAAACTGTTTTTT

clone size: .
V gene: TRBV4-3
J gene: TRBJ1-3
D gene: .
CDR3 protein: CASSQDTGGNTIYF
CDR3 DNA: TGCGCCAGCAGCCAAGATACGGGTGGAAACACCATATATTTT

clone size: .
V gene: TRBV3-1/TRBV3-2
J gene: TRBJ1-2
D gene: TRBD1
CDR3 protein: CASSQASGQGARGYTF
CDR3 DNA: TGTGCCAGCAGCCAAGCCTCGGGACAGGGGGCGCGTGGCTACACCTTC

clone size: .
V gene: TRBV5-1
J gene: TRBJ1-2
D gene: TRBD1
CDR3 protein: CASSLPGGDGYTF
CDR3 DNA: TGCGCCAGCAGCTTGCCAGGGGGCGATGGCTACACCTTC

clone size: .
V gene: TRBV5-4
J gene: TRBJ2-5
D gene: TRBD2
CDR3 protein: CASSSPGGREIQETQYF
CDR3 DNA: TGTGCCAGCAGCTCCCCGGGAGGAAGGGAAATTCAAGAGACCCAGTACTTC

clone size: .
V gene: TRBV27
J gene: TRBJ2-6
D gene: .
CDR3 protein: CASSLPDSTGANVLTF
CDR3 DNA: TGTGCCAGCAGTTTACCGGACAGTACTGGGGCCAACGTCCTGACTTTC

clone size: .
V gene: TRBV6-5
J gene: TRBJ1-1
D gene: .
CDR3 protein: CASSYRNRDTEAFF
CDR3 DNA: TGTGCCAGCAGTTACCGAAACAGGGACACTGAAGCTTTCTTT

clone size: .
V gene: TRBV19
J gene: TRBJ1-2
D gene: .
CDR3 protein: CASSGANNYGYTF
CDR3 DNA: TGTGCCAGTAGTGGAGCAAATAACTATGGCTACACCTTC

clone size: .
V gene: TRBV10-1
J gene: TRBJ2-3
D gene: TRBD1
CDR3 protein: CASSASGGGTDTQYF
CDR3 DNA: TGCGCCAGCAGTGCCTCAGGGGGCGGCACAGATACGCAGTATTTT

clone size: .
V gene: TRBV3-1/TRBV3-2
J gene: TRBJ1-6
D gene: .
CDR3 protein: CASSQATGNSPLHF
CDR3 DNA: TGTGCCAGCAGCCAAGCTACAGGGAATTCACCCCTCCACTTT

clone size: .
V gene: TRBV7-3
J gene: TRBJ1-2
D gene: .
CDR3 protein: CASSRWQGFNYGYTF
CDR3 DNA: TGTGCCAGCAGTCGATGGCAGGGATTTAACTATGGCTACACCTTC

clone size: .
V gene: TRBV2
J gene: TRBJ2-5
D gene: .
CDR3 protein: CASRRGPQETQYF
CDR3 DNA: TGTGCCAGCAGGCGGGGCCCCCAAGAGACCCAGTACTTC

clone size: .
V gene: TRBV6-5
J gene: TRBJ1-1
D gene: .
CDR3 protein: CASRAVNTEAFF
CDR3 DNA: TGTGCCAGCAGGGCCGTCAACACTGAAGCTTTCTTT

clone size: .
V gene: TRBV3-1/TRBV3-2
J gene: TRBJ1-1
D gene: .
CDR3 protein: CASSQGLWAFF
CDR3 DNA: TGTGCCAGCAGCCAAGGACTGTGGGCTTTCTTT

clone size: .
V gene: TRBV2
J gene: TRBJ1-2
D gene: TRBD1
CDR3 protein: CASSEGQGPDGYTF
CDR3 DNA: TGTGCCAGCAGTGAGGGACAGGGGCCGGATGGCTACACCTTC

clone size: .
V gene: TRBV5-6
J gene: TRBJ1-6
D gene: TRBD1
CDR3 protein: CASRLRDRASPLHF
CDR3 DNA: TGTGCCAGCAGACTCCGGGACAGGGCTTCACCCCTCCACTTT

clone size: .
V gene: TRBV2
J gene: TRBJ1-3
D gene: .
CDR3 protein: CASSEEAGGGNTIYF
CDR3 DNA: TGTGCCAGCAGTGAGGAGGCTGGCGGTGGAAACACCATATATTTT

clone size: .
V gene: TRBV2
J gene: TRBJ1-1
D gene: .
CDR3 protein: CASSRVTFEAFF
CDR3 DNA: TGTGCCAGCTCCAGGGTGACCTTTGAAGCTTTCTTT

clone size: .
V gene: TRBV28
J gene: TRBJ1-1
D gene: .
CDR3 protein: CASSLGTTLMNTEAFF
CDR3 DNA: TGTGCCAGCAGTTTGGGCACAACTTTAATGAACACTGAAGCTTTCTTT

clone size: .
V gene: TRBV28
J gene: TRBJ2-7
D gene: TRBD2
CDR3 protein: CASSHGLAGSTYEQYF
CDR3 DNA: TGTGCCAGCAGCCACGGACTAGCGGGAAGCACCTACGAGCAGTACTTC

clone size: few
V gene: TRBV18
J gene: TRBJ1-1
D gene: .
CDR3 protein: CASAGGNTEAFF
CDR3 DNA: TGTGCCAGCGCAGGAGGAAACACTGAAGCTTTCTTT

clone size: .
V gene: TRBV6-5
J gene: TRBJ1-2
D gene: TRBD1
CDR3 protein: CASSYSRDRGYGYTF
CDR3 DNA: TGTGCCAGCAGTTACTCTAGGGACAGGGGTTATGGCTACACCTTC

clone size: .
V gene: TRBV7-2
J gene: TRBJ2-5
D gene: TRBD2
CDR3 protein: CASSPTSGGQETQYF
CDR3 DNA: TGTGCCAGCAGCCCTACTAGCGGGGGACAAGAGACCCAGTACTTC

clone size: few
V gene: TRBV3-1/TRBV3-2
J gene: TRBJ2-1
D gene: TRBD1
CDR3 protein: CASSQEDRGQRNEQFF
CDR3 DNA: TGTGCCAGCAGCCAAGAGGACAGGGGGCAAAGGAATGAGCAGTTCTTC

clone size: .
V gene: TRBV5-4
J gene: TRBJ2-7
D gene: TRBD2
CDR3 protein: CASRTTSADYEQYF
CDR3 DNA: TGTGCCAGCAGGACGACTAGCGCCGACTACGAGCAGTACTTC

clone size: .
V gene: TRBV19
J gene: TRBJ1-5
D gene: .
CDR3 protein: CASSTPRSSNQPQHF
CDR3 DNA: TGTGCCAGTAGTACCCCTAGGAGTAGCAATCAGCCCCAGCATTTT

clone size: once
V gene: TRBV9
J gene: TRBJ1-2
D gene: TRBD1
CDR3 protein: CASSVDGQGSGYTF
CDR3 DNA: TGTGCCAGCAGCGTAGATGGACAGGGGAGCGGCTACACCTTC

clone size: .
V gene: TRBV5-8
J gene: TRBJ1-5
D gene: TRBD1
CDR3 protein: CASSPRDRGNQPQHF
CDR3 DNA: TGTGCCAGCAGCCCAAGGGACAGGGGGAATCAGCCCCAGCATTTT

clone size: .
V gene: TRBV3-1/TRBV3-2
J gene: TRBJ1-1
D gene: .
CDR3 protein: CASRQGEVVNTEAFF
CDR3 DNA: TGTGCCAGCAGACAGGGTGAGGTCGTGAACACTGAAGCTTTCTTT

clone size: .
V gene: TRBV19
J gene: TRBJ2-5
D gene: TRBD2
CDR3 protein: CASSTLGGSQETQYF
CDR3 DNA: TGTGCCAGTAGTACCCTGGGGGGGTCCCAAGAGACCCAGTACTTC

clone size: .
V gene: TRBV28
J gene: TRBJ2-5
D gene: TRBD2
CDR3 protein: CASSFSLAGGQETQYF
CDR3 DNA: TGTGCCAGCAGTTTCAGTCTAGCGGGAGGGCAAGAGACCCAGTACTTC

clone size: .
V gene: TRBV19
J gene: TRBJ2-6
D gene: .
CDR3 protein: CASSIRQGFGANVLTF
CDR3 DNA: TGTGCCAGTAGTATTCGGCAGGGTTTCGGGGCCAACGTCCTGACTTTC

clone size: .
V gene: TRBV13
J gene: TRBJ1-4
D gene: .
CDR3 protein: CASSLGTVDNEKLFF
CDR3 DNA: TGTGCCAGCAGCTTAGGCACAGTAGATAATGAAAAACTGTTTTTT

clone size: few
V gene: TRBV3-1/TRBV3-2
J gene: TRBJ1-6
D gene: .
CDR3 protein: CASSQRAGNSPLHF
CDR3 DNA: TGTGCCAGCAGCCAAAGAGCAGGGAATTCACCCCTCCACTTT

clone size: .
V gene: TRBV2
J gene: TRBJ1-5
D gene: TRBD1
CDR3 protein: CASTDGQASNQPQHF
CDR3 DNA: TGTGCCAGCACCGATGGACAGGCTAGCAATCAGCCCCAGCATTTT

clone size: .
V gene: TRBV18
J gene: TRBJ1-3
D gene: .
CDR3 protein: CASSAGPTSGNTIYF
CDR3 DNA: TGTGCCAGCTCCGCGGGACCGACCTCTGGAAACACCATATATTTT

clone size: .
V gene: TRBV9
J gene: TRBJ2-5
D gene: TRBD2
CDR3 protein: CASGGGPQETQYF
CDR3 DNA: TGTGCCAGCGGGGGGGGACCCCAAGAGACCCAGTACTTC

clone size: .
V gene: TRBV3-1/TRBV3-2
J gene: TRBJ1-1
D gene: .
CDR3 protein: CASSQGRENTEAFF
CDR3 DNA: TGTGCCAGCAGCCAGGGTCGGGAGAACACTGAAGCTTTCTTT

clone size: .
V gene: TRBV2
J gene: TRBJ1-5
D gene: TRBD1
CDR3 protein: CASGLEPGGNQPQHF
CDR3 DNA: TGTGCCAGCGGATTAGAGCCAGGGGGGAATCAGCCCCAGCATTTT

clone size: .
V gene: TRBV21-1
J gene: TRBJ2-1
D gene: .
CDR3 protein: CASKEGGCDEQFF
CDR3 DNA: TGTGCCAGCAAGGAGGGGGGGTGCGATGAGCAGTTCTTC

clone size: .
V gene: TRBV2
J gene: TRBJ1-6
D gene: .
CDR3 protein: CASSQNFNSPLHF
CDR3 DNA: TGTGCCAGCAGTCAGAATTTCAATTCACCCCTCCACTTT

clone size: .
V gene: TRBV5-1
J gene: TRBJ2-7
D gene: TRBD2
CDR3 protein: CASSLTGTSNLYEQYF
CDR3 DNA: TGCGCCAGCAGCTTGACCGGGACTAGCAATCTGTACGAGCAGTACTTC

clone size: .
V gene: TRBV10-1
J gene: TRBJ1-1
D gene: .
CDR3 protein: CASSYDRNTEAFF
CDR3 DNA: TGCGCCAGCAGTTACGACAGGAACACTGAAGCTTTCTTT

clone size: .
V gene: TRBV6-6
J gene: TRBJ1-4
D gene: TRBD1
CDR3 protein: CASSLTGTNEKLFF
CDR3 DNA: TGTGCCAGCAGCCTGACAGGGACTAATGAAAAACTGTTTTTT

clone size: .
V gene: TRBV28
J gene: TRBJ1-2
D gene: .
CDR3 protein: CASSLTPSVYGYTF
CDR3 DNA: TGTGCCAGCAGTTTAACCCCATCAGTCTATGGCTACACCTTC